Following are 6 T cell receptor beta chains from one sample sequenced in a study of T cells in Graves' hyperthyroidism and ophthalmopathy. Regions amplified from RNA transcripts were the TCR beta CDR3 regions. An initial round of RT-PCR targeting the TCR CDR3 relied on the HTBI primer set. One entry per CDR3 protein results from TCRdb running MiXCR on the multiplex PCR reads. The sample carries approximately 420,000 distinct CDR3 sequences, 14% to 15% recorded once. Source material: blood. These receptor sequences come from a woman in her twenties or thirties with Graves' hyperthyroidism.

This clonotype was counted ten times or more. The CDR3 DNA is TGTGCCAGCAATTGGCAGGGTAGTCAGCCCCAGCATTTT. Its protein product is CASNWQGSQPQHF. This sequence joins TRBV2 and TRBJ1-5, with D possibly being TRBD1 (5 bases). V lost 7 bases and J 6 bases, leaving 13 bases between the germline ends. This CDR3 has 13 amino acids. CDR1 and CDR2 (germline): SNHLY, FYNNEI.

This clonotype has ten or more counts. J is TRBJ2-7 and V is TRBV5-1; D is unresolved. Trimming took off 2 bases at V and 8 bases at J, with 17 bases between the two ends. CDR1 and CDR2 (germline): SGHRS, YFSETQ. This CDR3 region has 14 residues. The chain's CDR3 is CASSLITSPEQQYF. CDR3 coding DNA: TGCGCCAGCAGCTTAATAACGAGCCCTGAGCAGCAGTACTTC. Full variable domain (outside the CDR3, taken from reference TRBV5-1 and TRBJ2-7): KAGVTQTPRYLIKTRGQQVTLSCSPISGHRSVSWYQQTPGQGLQFLFEYFSETQRNKGNFPGRFSGRQFSNSRSEMNVSTLELGDSALYLCASSLITSPEQQYFGPGTRLTVT.

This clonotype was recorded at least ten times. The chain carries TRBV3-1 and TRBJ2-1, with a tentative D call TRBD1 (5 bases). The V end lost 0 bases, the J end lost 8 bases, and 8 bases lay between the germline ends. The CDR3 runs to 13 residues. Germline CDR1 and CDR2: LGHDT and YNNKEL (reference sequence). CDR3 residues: CASSQDRVHEQFF. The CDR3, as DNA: TGTGCCAGCAGCCAAGACAGGGTCCATGAGCAGTTCTTC.

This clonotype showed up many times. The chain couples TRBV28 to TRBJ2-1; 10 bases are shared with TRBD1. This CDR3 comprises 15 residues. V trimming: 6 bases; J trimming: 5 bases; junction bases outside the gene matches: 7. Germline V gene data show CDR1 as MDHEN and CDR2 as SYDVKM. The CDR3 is CASRTTGGQNNEQFF. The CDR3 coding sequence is TGTGCCAGCAGGACGACAGGGGGCCAAAACAATGAGCAGTTCTTC.

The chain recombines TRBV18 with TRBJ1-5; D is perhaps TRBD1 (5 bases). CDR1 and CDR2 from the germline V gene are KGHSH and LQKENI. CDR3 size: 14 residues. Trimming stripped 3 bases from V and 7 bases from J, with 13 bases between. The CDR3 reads CASSPQQEQQPQHF. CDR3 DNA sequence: TGTGCCAGCTCACCTCAACAGGAACAGCAGCCCCAGCATTTT.

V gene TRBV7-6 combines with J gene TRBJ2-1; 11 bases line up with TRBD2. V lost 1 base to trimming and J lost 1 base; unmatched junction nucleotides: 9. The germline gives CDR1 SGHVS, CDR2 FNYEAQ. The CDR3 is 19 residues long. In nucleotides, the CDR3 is TGTGCCAGCAGCTTAGGTACTAGCGGGAGAAGAGCGTCCTACAATGAGCAGTTCTTC. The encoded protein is CASSLGTSGRRASYNEQFF.